Listed below are T cell receptor beta chains from one sample, sequenced in a study of early T cells in non-severe SARS-CoV-2 infection. TCRdb reprocessed the 5' RACE reads with MiXCR, giving one entry per CDR3 protein. The sample shows tens of thousands of distinct CDR3 sequences, 13% of them seen only once. Material for sequencing was whole blood. Receptor source: an adult who was a healthcare worker with PCR-confirmed SARS-CoV-2 infection or an uninfected control (not recorded which). Each CDR3 is given with its conserved first and last residue. A D gene is named only where the DNA matches it firmly. The size of a clone is reported for some rows only, either as once, few or many, or as a class for expanded clones.

clone_size d_call j_call cdr3_length v_call cdr3_nt cdr3_aa
few . TRBJ1-3 13 TRBV9 TGTGCCAGCAGCGAAGCCCGCGAAAACACCATATATTTT CASSEARENTIYF
many . TRBJ2-7 18 TRBV6-2/TRBV6-3 TGTGCCAGCAGTTACGCCAGGGGCCCGGGCAGACAAGTGTACGAGCAGTACTTC CASSYARGPGRQVYEQYF
many TRBD1 TRBJ1-5 14 TRBV19 TGTGCCAGTAGCAGACAGGGGAACAATCAGCCCCAGCATTTT CASSRQGNNQPQHF
many . TRBJ2-2 14 TRBV7-9 TGTGCCAGCAGCTCCCGGGCCTACACCGGGGAGCTGTTTTTT CASSSRAYTGELFF
many . TRBJ2-7 13 TRBV2 TGTGCCAGCAGTGAGACCAGGGCGGGCGAGCAGTACTTC CASSETRAGEQYF
. TRBD2 TRBJ2-5 17 TRBV9 TGTGCCAGCAGCGTAGTGGCTAGCGGGGGACCACAGGGGACCCAGTACTTC CASSVVASGGPQGTQYF
. TRBD1 TRBJ2-7 16 TRBV4-2 TGTGCCAGCAGCCTGACGCAGGGGGCGGTTAACCACGAGCAGTACTTC CASSLTQGAVNHEQYF
few TRBD1 TRBJ2-1 15 TRBV5-1 TGCGCCAGCAGCTTACAGGGGGACCCCTACAATGAGCAGTTCTTC CASSLQGDPYNEQFF
many . TRBJ1-5 15 TRBV19 TGTGCCAGTAGTATAGCAGGGGCGAGCAATCAGCCCCAGCATTTT CASSIAGASNQPQHF
few . TRBJ1-5 15 TRBV3-1 TGTGCCAGCAGCCCAACAGGGCCCGGGGTCCAGCCCCAGCATTTT CASSPTGPGVQPQHF
many . TRBJ1-6 15 TRBV11-2 TGTGCCAGCAGCTTTGGGGGGTCTCCCTCCTCACCCCTCCACTTT CASSFGGSPSSPLHF
many . TRBJ2-3 11 TRBV5-1 TGCGCCAGCAGCTTCACAGATACGCAGTATTTT CASSFTDTQYF
many . TRBJ2-2 14 TRBV2 TGTGCCAGCAGTGCCAGGGGCGAGACCGGGGAGCTGTTTTTT CASSARGETGELFF
many TRBD2 TRBJ2-5 16 TRBV20-1 TGCAGTGCTATGTCCCCGGCACTAGCGCCCCAAGAGACCCAGTACTTC CSAMSPALAPQETQYF
. . TRBJ2-7 13 TRBV29-1 TGCAGCGTTGAGTCGCAGGTGGGCTACGAGCAGTACTTC CSVESQVGYEQYF
many . TRBJ2-7 12 TRBV20-1 TGCAGTGCTAGAGATCAAGGTTACGAGCAGTACTTC CSARDQGYEQYF
large . TRBJ2-7 15 TRBV6-1 TGTGCCAGCAGTGTCGCGCAGGGTCTCTCCTACGAGCAGTACTTC CASSVAQGLSYEQYF
few . TRBJ1-6 14 TRBV9 TGTGCCAGCAGTCAGACGGGACTTAATTCACCCCTCCACTTT CASSQTGLNSPLHF
many . TRBJ1-4 16 TRBV19 TGTGCCAGTACCTCCCTCCCGACGGCAACTAATGAAAAACTGTTTTTT CASTSLPTATNEKLFF
many TRBD2 TRBJ2-1 16 TRBV3-1 TGTGCCAGCAGCCAAGTTTCGACTAGCGGGGCCAATGAGCAGTTCTTC CASSQVSTSGANEQFF
many . TRBJ2-3 14 TRBV7-3 TGTGCCAGCAGCCCCGGGCCGGACGCGGATACGCAGTATTTT CASSPGPDADTQYF
. TRBD1 TRBJ1-5 15 TRBV9 TGTGCCAGCAGCGGGACGGGACAGCTCAATCAGCCCCAGCATTTT CASSGTGQLNQPQHF
many . TRBJ2-1 11 TRBV13 TGTGCCAGCAGCCCACGACAGGAGCAGTTCTTC CASSPRQEQFF
many . TRBJ1-5 15 TRBV2 TGTGCCAGCAGTGAATCGTGGAGGGCCGATCAGCCCCAGCATTTT CASSESWRADQPQHF
many . TRBJ1-1 12 TRBV7-9 TGTGCCAGCAGCCCAAAGAACACTGAAGCTTTCTTT CASSPKNTEAFF
many . TRBJ1-1 14 TRBV29-1 TGCAGCGTCGGGGCGCGGCAGATGAACACTGAAGCTTTCTTT CSVGARQMNTEAFF
. . TRBJ2-5 15 TRBV4-1 TGCGCCAGCAGCCAAGTACTGTCCGGGTTGGAGACCCAGTACTTC CASSQVLSGLETQYF
. . TRBJ2-7 14 TRBV11-3 TGTGCCAGCAGCCCCCGGGACCGCTCCTACGAGCAGTACTTC CASSPRDRSYEQYF
many . TRBJ2-7 14 TRBV4-3 TGCGCCAGCAGCCAAGGGGGGCGCGCTTACGAGCAGTACTTC CASSQGGRAYEQYF
many . TRBJ1-1 14 TRBV25-1 TGTGCCAGCTTCAAGGGAGGCCCGAACACTGAAGCTTTCTTT CASFKGGPNTEAFF
many . TRBJ2-5 13 TRBV29-1 TGCAGCGTTTATTGGGACACTGAAGAGACCCAGTACTTC CSVYWDTEETQYF
. TRBD1 TRBJ1-6 15 TRBV7-9 TGTGCCAGCAGCCACGGGACAGGGGCTCAATCACCCCTCCACTTT CASSHGTGAQSPLHF